This T cell receptor beta chain originates from a study of CD8 T cells in Susac syndrome. Findings of the study overall: That the number of individuals in its TCR sequencing and HLA analysis was relatively small was acknowledged by the study.

Points on this clonotype: No antigen is known for it.

Matched for age and sex, the controls were healthy donors. The authors negatively isolated CD8+ and CD4+ T cells and FACS-enriched TEMRA cells. The germline V gene encodes CDR1 SQVTM and CDR2 ANQGSEA. V was cut by 2 bases and J by 5 bases, with 9 bases left in between. The CDR3 covers 12 residues. Random hexamers were used to reverse transcribe the RNA input (0.5 to 1 ug). Amplification of TCR beta CDR3 used immunoSEQ multiplex PCR across 54 Vbeta and 13 Jbeta. TCRdb re-analysed the immunoSEQ multiplex PCR reads in MiXCR, keeping a single row per CDR3 protein. The sample records about 140,000 distinct CDR3 sequences, 94% being singletons.

The TCR comes from a human donor in good health. The chain carries TRBV29-1 and TRBJ1-2; no clear D. Sequencing used CD8+ T cells from PBMCs. Written as DNA, the CDR3 is TGCAGCGTTGAACAGAGAAGATATGGCTACACCTTC. Its protein is CSVEQRRYGYTF.